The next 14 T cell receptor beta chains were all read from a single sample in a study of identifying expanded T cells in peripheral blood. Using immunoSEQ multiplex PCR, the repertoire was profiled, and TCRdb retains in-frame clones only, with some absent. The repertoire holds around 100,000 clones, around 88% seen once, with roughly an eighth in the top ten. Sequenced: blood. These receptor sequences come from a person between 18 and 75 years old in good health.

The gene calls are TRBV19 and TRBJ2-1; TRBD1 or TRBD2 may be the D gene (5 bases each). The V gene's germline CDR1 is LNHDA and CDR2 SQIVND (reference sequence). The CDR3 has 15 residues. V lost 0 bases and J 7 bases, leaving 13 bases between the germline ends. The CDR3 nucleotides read TGTGCCAGTAGTATAGATCCTGGCAGGGAGAATGAGCAGTTCTTC. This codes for CASSIDPGRENEQFF.

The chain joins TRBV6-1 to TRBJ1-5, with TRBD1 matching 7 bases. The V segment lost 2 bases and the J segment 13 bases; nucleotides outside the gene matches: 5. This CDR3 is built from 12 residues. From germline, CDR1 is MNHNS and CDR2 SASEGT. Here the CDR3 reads CASSERDRTQHF. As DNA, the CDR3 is TGTGCCAGCAGTGAAAGGGACAGAACTCAGCATTTT.

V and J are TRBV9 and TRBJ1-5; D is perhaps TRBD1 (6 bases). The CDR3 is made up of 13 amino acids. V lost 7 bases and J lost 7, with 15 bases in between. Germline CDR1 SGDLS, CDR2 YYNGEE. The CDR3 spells CASQRGAGQPQHF. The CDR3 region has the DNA TGTGCCAGCCAACGGGGGGCTGGGCAGCCCCAGCATTTT.

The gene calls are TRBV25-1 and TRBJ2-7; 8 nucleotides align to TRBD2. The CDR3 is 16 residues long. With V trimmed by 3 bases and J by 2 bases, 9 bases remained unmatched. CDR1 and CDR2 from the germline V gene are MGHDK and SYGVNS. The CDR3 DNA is TGTGCCAGCAGTGAGAGTAGTAGCGGGAACCCCTACGAGCAGTACTTC. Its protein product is CASSESSSGNPYEQYF.

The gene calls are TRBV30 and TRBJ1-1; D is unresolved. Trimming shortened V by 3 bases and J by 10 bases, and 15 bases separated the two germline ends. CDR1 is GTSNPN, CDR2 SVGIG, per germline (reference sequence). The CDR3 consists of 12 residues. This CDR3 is CAWSGQPPGAFF. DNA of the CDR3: TGTGCCTGGAGCGGCCAGCCCCCGGGAGCTTTCTTT.

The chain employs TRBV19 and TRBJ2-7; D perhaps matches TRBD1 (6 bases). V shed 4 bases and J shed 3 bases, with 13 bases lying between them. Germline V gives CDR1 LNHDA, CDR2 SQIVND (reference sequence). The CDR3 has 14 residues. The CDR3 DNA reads TGTGCCAGTAGTACCCGGGACATGCTCTACGAGCAGTACTTC. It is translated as CASSTRDMLYEQYF. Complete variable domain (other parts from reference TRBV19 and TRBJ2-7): DGGITQSPKYLFRKEGQNVTLSCEQNLNHDAMYWYRQDPGQGLRLIYYSQIVNDFQKGDIAEGYSVSREKKESFPLTVTSAQKNPTAFYLCASSTRDMLYEQYFGPGTRLTVT.

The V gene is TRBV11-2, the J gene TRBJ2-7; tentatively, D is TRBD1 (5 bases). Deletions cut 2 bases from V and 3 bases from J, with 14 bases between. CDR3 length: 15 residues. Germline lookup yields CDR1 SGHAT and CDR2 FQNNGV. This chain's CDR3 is CASSLLGHRFYEQYF. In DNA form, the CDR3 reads TGTGCCAGCAGCTTACTCGGACACCGGTTCTACGAGCAGTACTTC. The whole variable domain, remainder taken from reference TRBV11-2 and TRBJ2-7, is EAGVAQSPRYKIIEKRQSVAFWCNPISGHATLYWYQQILGQGPKLLIQFQNNGVVDDSQLPKDRFSAERLKGVDSTLKIQPAKLEDSAVYLCASSLLGHRFYEQYFGPGTRLTVT.

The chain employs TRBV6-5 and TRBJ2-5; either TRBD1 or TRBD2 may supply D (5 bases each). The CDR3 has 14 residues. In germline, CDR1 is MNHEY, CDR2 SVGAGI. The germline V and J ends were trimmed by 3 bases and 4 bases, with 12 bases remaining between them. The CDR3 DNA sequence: TGTGCCAGCAGTTATCTTGGGACCTTAGAGACCCAGTACTTC. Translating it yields CASSYLGTLETQYF.

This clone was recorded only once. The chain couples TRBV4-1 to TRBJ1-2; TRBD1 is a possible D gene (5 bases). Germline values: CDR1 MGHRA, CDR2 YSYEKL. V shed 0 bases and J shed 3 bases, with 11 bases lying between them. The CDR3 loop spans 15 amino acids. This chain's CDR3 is CASSQEWQGYYGYTF. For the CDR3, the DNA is TGCGCCAGCAGCCAAGAGTGGCAGGGCTACTATGGCTACACCTTC.

The CDR3 is CASSPALTYEQYF. The DNA for the CDR3 is TGTGCCAGCTCACCGGCGCTGACCTACGAGCAGTACTTC. The gene calls are TRBV18 and TRBJ2-7, with D hard to call. V lost 3 bases, J lost 2 bases, and 8 bases lay in between. Germline CDR1 is KGHSH and CDR2 is LQKENI. CDR3 length: 13 residues.

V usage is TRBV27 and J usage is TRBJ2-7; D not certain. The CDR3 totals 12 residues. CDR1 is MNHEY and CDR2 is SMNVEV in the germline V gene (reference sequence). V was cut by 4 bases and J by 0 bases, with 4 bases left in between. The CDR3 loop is CASSSPSYEQYF. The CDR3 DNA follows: TGTGCCAGCAGTTCTCCCTCCTACGAGCAGTACTTC.

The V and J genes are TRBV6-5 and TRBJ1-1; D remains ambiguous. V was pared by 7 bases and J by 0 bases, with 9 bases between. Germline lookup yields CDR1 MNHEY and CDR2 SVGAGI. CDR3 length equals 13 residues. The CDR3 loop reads CASNQNLNTEAFF. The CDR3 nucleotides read TGTGCCAGCAACCAAAACTTGAACACTGAAGCTTTCTTT.

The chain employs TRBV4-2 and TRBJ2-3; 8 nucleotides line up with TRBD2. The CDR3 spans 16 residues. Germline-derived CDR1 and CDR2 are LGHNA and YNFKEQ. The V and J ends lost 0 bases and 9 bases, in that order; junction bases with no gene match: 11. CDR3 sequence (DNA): TGTGCCAGCAGCCAAGAGGTAACGGGGGGGCCCAAGACGCAGTATTTT. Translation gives CASSQEVTGGPKTQYF.

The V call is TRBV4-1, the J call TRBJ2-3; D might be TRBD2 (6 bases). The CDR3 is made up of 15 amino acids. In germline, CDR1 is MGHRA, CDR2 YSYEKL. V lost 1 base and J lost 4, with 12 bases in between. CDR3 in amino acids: CASSQVSRGSDTQYF. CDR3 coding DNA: TGCGCCAGCAGCCAAGTGTCCCGGGGGTCAGATACGCAGTATTTT.